This T cell receptor beta chain was retrieved from a study of blood T cells in healthy people across ages. Using a J-beta primer mix together with a sample-barcoded 5' primer, a second PCR was run for roughly 6 to 12 cycles. In TCRdb, the 5' RACE reads were re-called with MiXCR into one record per CDR3 protein. The table includes 1 million to 1.2 million distinct CDR3 sequences, under 40% detected once. This clonotype was counted a few times. CDR1 LGHNA and CDR2 YSLEER come from the germline V gene. This CDR3 is built from 14 residues. Trimming removed 0 bases at V and 3 bases at J, with 8 bases between.

The TCR was taken from a man in his late teens or twenties in good health. The sample comprised blood. The rearrangement joins TRBV4-3 to TRBJ1-2; no clear D. CDR3 nucleotides: TGCGCCAGCAGCCAAGAGCTGGGTGACTATGGCTACACCTTC. Translation: CASSQELGDYGYTF.